These 19 T cell receptor beta chains came from one sample sequenced in a study of T cells in Graves' hyperthyroidism and ophthalmopathy. The source material, RNA transcripts, was used to amplify TCR beta CDR3 regions. The HTBI primer set drove a first-round RT-PCR of the TCR CDR3. TCRdb reprocessed the multiplex PCR reads with MiXCR, giving one entry per CDR3 protein. Among 37,000 or so distinct CDR3 sequences, around 56% were seen once, and the ten largest hold 15% to 20%. Sequencing was performed on blood. These receptors were obtained from a man aged 35-49 years with Graves' ophthalmopathy.

The rearrangement links TRBV5-5 to TRBJ1-2, with D maybe TRBD1 (6 bases). The CDR3 is 15 amino acids. Per germline, CDR1 SGHKS and CDR2 YYEKEE (reference sequence). V was trimmed by 0 bases and J by 4 bases, leaving 13 bases between them. The DNA for the CDR3 is TGTGCCAGCAGCTTGGCCCGGACAGAGCTCTATGGCTACACCTTC. Translating it yields CASSLARTELYGYTF.

For this clonotype: This likely comes from a read error, as the CDR3 has no conserved phenylalanine or tryptophan at its end. It is unclear where the CDR3 begins or ends on the DNA, so no DNA is shown, and the CDR3 is as TCRdb lists it. The genes are TRBV6-6 and TRBJ2-6; the table's D gene call, TRBD2, was not cross checked with the DNA. The germline V gene has CDR1 MNHNY and CDR2 SVGAGI (reference sequence). Ends included, the CDR3 has 8 residues. The CDR3 here is CASREGLA.

Comment on this clonotype: The junction departs from the called germline gene at one end, perhaps through a read error. The V and J genes are TRBV20-1 and TRBJ1-6; possible D gene TRBD1, 5 bases. This CDR3 contains 15 residues. CDR1 is DFQATT, CDR2 SNEGSKA, per germline (reference sequence). DNA of the CDR3: TGCAGTGCCTACAGGACTAGCGGGAGGTCCCAGACCCAGTACTTT. It is translated as CSAYRTSGRSQTQYF.

This clonotype has ten or more counts. The genes are TRBV6-5 and TRBJ2-3; unclear D gene. V was clipped by 2 bases and J by 0 bases, with 6 bases between them. Looked up from germline, CDR1 is MNHEY and CDR2 is SVGAGI. CDR3 length: 14 amino acids. The CDR3 sequence: CASSYRRSTDTQYF. CDR3 nucleotides: TGTGCCAGCAGTTACCGCCGGAGCACAGATACGCAGTATTTT.

The chain has TRBV29-1 and TRBJ1-2; the match to TRBD1 covers 10 bases. There are 12 residues in the CDR3. The J segment lost 12 bases and the V segment lost 5 bases, leaving 9 bases of the junction unmatched. Germline CDR1 and CDR2: SQVTM and ANQGSEA. The CDR3 DNA sequence: TGCAGCGTTACGACAGGGGGCAATTTACACACCTTC. Translated, it gives CSVTTGGNLHTF.

J is TRBJ1-4 and V is TRBV12-5; unclear D gene. The germline CDR1 and CDR2 sequences are LGHNT and FRNRAP. The length of the CDR3 is 14 residues. The germline V and J ends were trimmed by 3 bases and 0 bases, with 5 bases remaining between them. The CDR3 sequence is CASGLITTNEKLFF. In DNA form, the CDR3 reads TGTGCTAGTGGTTTAATAACAACTAATGAAAAACTGTTTTTT.

This clonotype was counted between two and nine times. The CDR3 carries no conserved terminal phenylalanine or tryptophan, so it likely arises from a read error. No DNA is shown, since the ends of the CDR3 on it are uncertain; the CDR3 is the one TCRdb lists. The chain combines TRBV6-4 with TRBJ2-3. In germline, CDR1 is MRHNA, CDR2 SNTAGT. The CDR3 is made up of 8 amino acids, end residues included. CDR3 sequence: CASRNSVR.

The V gene is TRBV20-1, the J gene TRBJ1-4; a weak D match, TRBD1 (6 bases). V was clipped by 0 bases and J by 6 bases, with 14 bases between them. This CDR3 region has 15 residues. Germline lookup yields CDR1 DFQATT and CDR2 SNEGSKA (reference sequence). The CDR3 nucleotides are TGCAGTGCTAGAGAAGGACTAGGGGGGGATGAAAAACTGTTTTTT. Its protein product is CSAREGLGGDEKLFF.

V usage is TRBV10-3 and J usage is TRBJ2-1; D is ambiguous. Trimming took off 6 bases at V and 4 bases at J, with 16 bases between the two ends. The CDR3 sequence is 15 residues long. CDR1 is ENHRY, CDR2 SYGVKD, per germline. As DNA, the CDR3 is TGTGCCATCAGGGACCACTGGCCGCTATACAATGAGCAGTTCTTC. This sequence encodes CAIRDHWPLYNEQFF.

This clonotype came up many times. The CDR3 nucleotides are TGTGCCAGCAGCCAGGGGGCCTTAGGTGAAAAACTGTTTTTT. Residues: CASSQGALGEKLFF. V is TRBV13 and J is TRBJ1-4; TRBD1 matches at 8 bases. Germline V gene data show CDR1 as PRHDT and CDR2 as FYEKMQ (reference sequence). This CDR3 spans 14 amino acids. J was trimmed by 7 bases and V by 5 bases; bases with no gene match: 6.

This clonotype has ten or more counts. V usage is TRBV19 and J usage is TRBJ2-5; 11 nucleotides align to TRBD2. V shed 1 base and J 4 bases; nucleotides not matched to a gene: 8. The CDR3 length is 17 residues. Per the germline V gene, CDR1 is LNHDA and CDR2 is SQIVND (reference sequence). CDR3 in DNA: TGTGCCAGTAGTATAGTCGGAACTAGCGGGAGTTCAGAGACCCAGTACTTC. Translated: CASSIVGTSGSSETQYF.

The V gene is TRBV6-5, the J gene TRBJ1-5; possibly TRBD1 for D (5 bases). The CDR3 runs to 16 residues. Trimming left V 2 bases short and J 5 bases short, with 16 bases between. CDR1 is MNHEY, CDR2 SVGAGI, per germline. CDR3 DNA sequence: TGTGCCAGCAGTTACAGGGGCGGTGAGCAGCATCAGCCCCAGCATTTT. This sequence encodes CASSYRGGEQHQPQHF.

About this clonotype: No conserved phenylalanine or tryptophan is present at the end of the CDR3, so a read error is the likely explanation. The chain joins TRBV6-1 to TRBJ2-5; tentative D call: TRBD2 (5 bases). CDR3 length equals 13 residues. CDR1 and CDR2 from the germline V gene are MNHNS and SASEGT. Trimming left V 7 bases short and J 7 bases short, with 16 bases between. The CDR3: CASTGVLSGTQYC. For the CDR3, the DNA is TGTGCCAGCACCGGGGTTTTATCGGGGACCCAGTACTGC.

In this sample, this clonotype turned up many times. V and J are TRBV2 and TRBJ2-7; 8 nucleotides align to TRBD2. This CDR3 comprises 14 residues. Trimming took 3 bases from V and 3 from J; bases not matched to a gene: 4. Germline V gene data show CDR1 as SNHLY and CDR2 as FYNNEI. The CDR3 sequence: CASSELAGFYEQYF. The CDR3 nucleotides read TGTGCCAGCAGTGAGCTAGCGGGTTTCTACGAGCAGTACTTC.

The chain couples TRBV9 to TRBJ2-2; perhaps TRBD1 as D (6 bases). Trimming removed 4 bases from V and 5 bases from J, with 15 bases in between. Germline CDR1 SGDLS, CDR2 YYNGEE. The CDR3 length is 15 residues. The CDR3 DNA reads as TGTGCCAGCAGCACATCCTACAGGGTGACCGGGGAGCTGTTTTTT. The encoded protein is CASSTSYRVTGELFF.

The table lists this clonotype with a few counts. A read error may account for a junction end that differs from germline. The chain recombines TRBV5-1 with TRBJ2-3; maybe TRBD1 (6 bases). In germline, CDR1 is SGHRS, CDR2 YFSETQ. This CDR3 has 16 amino acids. The CDR3 sequence is CASSLLGASGTDTQYF. The CDR3 DNA sequence: TGCGCCAGCAGCTTGTTGGGGGCTAGTGGCACCGATACGCAGTATTTT.

In the case of this clonotype: This is likely a read error, given that the CDR3 carries no conserved phenylalanine or tryptophan at its end. The DNA is left out, because the CDR3 cannot be placed on it with certainty; the CDR3 is given as TCRdb lists it. The chain links TRBV6-5 to TRBJ1-1; the table's D call TRBD1 went unverified against the DNA. The CDR3 spans 14 residues, counting both ends. Germline values: CDR1 MNHEY, CDR2 SVGAGI. The CDR3 sequence is CAIGPQFSGTEAFL.

V usage is TRBV18 and J usage is TRBJ2-3, with D possibly matching TRBD2 (5 bases). V was shortened by 2 bases and J by 0 bases, with 12 bases between the two germline ends. In germline, CDR1 is KGHSH, CDR2 LQKENI. The CDR3 is 16 amino acids. The CDR3 sequence: CASSPNDWTSTDTQYF. As DNA, the CDR3 is TGTGCCAGCTCACCAAACGACTGGACTAGCACAGATACGCAGTATTTT.

As concerns this clonotype: The germline gene is not matched at one end of the junction; a read error may be the cause. This rearrangement joins TRBV6-2 or TRBV6-3 to TRBJ1-2; 7 bases match TRBD1. The CDR3 is 16 amino acids. CDR1 MNHEY and CDR2 SVGEGT come from the germline V gene. The CDR3 DNA reads TGTGCCAGCTCATCGAGACCAGACAGGGAAACCTATGGCTACAGCTTC. This translates into CASSSRPDRETYGYSF.